The sequence of this T cell receptor beta chain was determined in a study of T cell responses to AZD1222 COVID-19 vaccine. CDR1 and CDR2 from the germline V gene are SGHTA and FQGTGA. This CDR3 spans 15 amino acids. Trimming shortened V by 4 bases and J by 5 bases, and 17 bases separated the two germline ends. As concerns this clone: Its antigen is not known.

The study, taken as a whole, reports: Targets within unmutated variant regions were reportedly found for nearly half of spike-specific TCRs. Clonal diversity was possibly underestimated, and the donors were mostly white British, with more females.

Assay: immunoSEQ multiplex PCR; the TCRdb copy retains only in-frame clones and omits some. The table has more than 85,000 clones, approximately 86% seen once. This material consisted of peripheral blood, taken on day 0 of AZD1222 vaccination. The clonotype originates from an adult in good health. The genes are TRBV7-3 and TRBJ2-5; D unresolved. The CDR3 reads CASSSTTSSGETQYF. DNA for the CDR3: TGTGCCAGCAGCTCCACTACCTCAAGTGGGGAGACCCAGTACTTC.